These 21 T cell receptor beta chains originate from one sample sequenced in a study of blood T cell repertoires in COVID-19. TCRdb's copy holds only in-frame clones and misses some; the assay was immunoSEQ multiplex PCR. Here the sample spans approximately 290,000 clones, about 85% being singletons. The sequencing input was peripheral blood. All receptors come from a human donor with COVID-19, enrolled during active disease. The donor label of this sample is uncertain.

The chain joins TRBV19 to TRBJ1-5; tentative D call: TRBD1 (6 bases). V was cut by 7 bases and J by 5 bases, with 15 bases left in between. This CDR3 is 14 amino acids long. In germline, CDR1 is LNHDA, CDR2 SQIVND (reference sequence). CDR3 DNA sequence: TGTGCCAGTACTATGGACAGATTAGATCAGCCCCAGCATTTT. This codes for CASTMDRLDQPQHF.

The rearrangement joins TRBV5-4 to TRBJ2-1; the match to TRBD2 covers 12 bases. The CDR3 is 16 amino acids. Per the germline V gene, CDR1 is SGHNT and CDR2 is YYREEE (reference sequence). The ends lost 2 bases at V and 5 bases at J; junction bases unmatched: 5. CDR3 region: CASSFISSGRDNEQFF. The CDR3 nucleotides read TGTGCCAGCAGCTTTATCTCTAGCGGGAGGGACAATGAGCAGTTCTTC.

This chain joins TRBV6-1 and TRBJ1-1, with 7 nucleotides matching TRBD1. V gave up 2 bases and J gave up 5 bases; unmatched junction bases: 8. This CDR3 comprises 15 residues. Looked up from germline, CDR1 is MNHNS and CDR2 is SASEGT. The CDR3 DNA is TGTGCCAGCAGTGAATGGTCAGGGGGTCGAACTGAAGCTTTCTTT. It is translated as CASSEWSGGRTEAFF.

This clone was picked up one time. The V call is TRBV7-9, the J call TRBJ1-2; D possibly corresponds to TRBD1 (5 bases). The germline V gene encodes CDR1 SEHNR and CDR2 FQNEAQ (reference sequence). The V end lost 1 base, the J end lost 3 bases, and 9 bases lay between the germline ends. This CDR3 has 14 residues. CDR3 sequence reads: CASSLGGRDYGYTF. The CDR3 DNA is TGTGCCAGCAGCTTAGGCGGCAGGGACTATGGCTACACCTTC.

The chain couples TRBV18 to TRBJ1-5; D perhaps matches TRBD1 (6 bases). This CDR3 comprises 15 residues. The germline V and J ends were trimmed by 2 bases and 4 bases, with 12 bases remaining between them. Germline V gives CDR1 KGHSH, CDR2 LQKENI. The CDR3 region is CASSPGTTSNQPQHF. The CDR3 DNA is TGTGCCAGCTCACCAGGGACAACATCAAATCAGCCCCAGCATTTT. The variable domain in full, with the rest retrieved from reference TRBV18 and TRBJ1-5, is NAGVMQNPRHLVRRRGQEARLRCSPMKGHSHVYWYRQLPEEGLKFMVYLQKENIIDESGMPKERFSAEFPKEGPSILRIQQVVRGDSAAYFCASSPGTTSNQPQHFGDGTRLSIL.

This clone is a singleton in its sample. This chain uses TRBV7-8 with TRBJ1-5; D might be TRBD1 (6 bases). The germline CDR1 and CDR2 sequences are SGHVS and FQNEAQ. V dropped 5 bases and J dropped 9 bases, with 20 bases sitting between them. The CDR3 is 15 residues long. CDR3 sequence reads: CASSRERGTRGPQHF. The CDR3 DNA sequence: TGTGCCAGCAGCCGAGAGAGGGGGACACGGGGGCCCCAGCATTTT.

For this clone: Other DNA sequences in this specimen translate into the identical CDR3. CDR3 in DNA: TGTGCCAGCAGCCCGGGACAGGGCAATCAGCCCCAGCATTTT. This sequence encodes CASSPGQGNQPQHF. The genes are TRBV5-5 and TRBJ1-5; 8 nucleotides agree with TRBD1. Looked up from germline, CDR1 is SGHKS and CDR2 is YYEKEE (reference sequence). The CDR3 contains 14 residues. The ends lost 4 bases at V and 2 bases at J; junction bases unmatched: 2.

This chain connects TRBV28 to TRBJ1-5; D is ambiguous. The length of the CDR3 is 16 residues. Trimming took off 4 bases at V and 0 bases at J, with 13 bases between the two ends. CDR1 MDHEN and CDR2 SYDVKM come from the germline V gene. CDR3 DNA sequence: TGTGCCAGCAGTTCATGGGCGGAAGGTAGCAATCAGCCCCAGCATTTT. Residues: CASSSWAEGSNQPQHF. The full variable domain, completed using reference TRBV28 and TRBJ1-5, is DVKVTQSSRYLVKRTGEKVFLECVQDMDHENMFWYRQDPGLGLRLIYFSYDVKMKEKGDIPEGYSVSREKKERFSLILESASTNQTSMYLCASSSWAEGSNQPQHFGDGTRLSIL.

In its sample, this clone was seen a few times. This rearrangement joins TRBV7-9 to TRBJ1-4; D perhaps matches TRBD1 (5 bases). This CDR3 comprises 13 residues. Germline CDR1 is SEHNR and CDR2 is FQNEAQ (reference sequence). V was clipped by 4 bases and J by 8 bases, with 11 bases between them. The CDR3 nucleotides are TGTGCCAGCAGCTCACCCCGGGGGGAAAAACTGTTTTTT. Encoded protein: CASSSPRGEKLFF.

This clone was seen once. The rearrangement uses TRBV2 and TRBJ1-6; 8 positions match TRBD1. CDR3 length equals 16 residues. CDR1 is SNHLY, CDR2 FYNNEI, per germline. The junction had 4 bases not matched to a gene; V was cut back by 6 bases and J by 0 bases. In nucleotides, the CDR3 is TGTGCCAGCAGAGGTACAGGGGGCTCCTATAATTCACCCCTCCACTTT. The encoded protein is CASRGTGGSYNSPLHF. The full variable domain, its missing parts supplied by reference TRBV2 and TRBJ1-6, is EPEVTQTPSHQVTQMGQEVILRCVPISNHLYFYWYRQILGQKVEFLVSFYNNEISEKSEIFDDQFSVERPDGSNFTLKIRSTKLEDSAMYFCASRGTGGSYNSPLHFGNGTRLTVT.

This clone was seen more than once but under ten times. The J gene is TRBJ1-2, the V gene TRBV29-1, with D hard to call. Germline values: CDR1 SQVTM, CDR2 ANQGSEA. The CDR3 extends over 14 amino acids. The V end was cut by 7 bases, the J end by 4 bases, with 19 bases between. The CDR3 DNA follows: TGCAGCGCCCAGGACCCCCTCGCGGGCTATGGCTACACCTTC. This codes for CSAQDPLAGYGYTF.

This clone was seen just once. The chain joins TRBV19 to TRBJ1-5; 8 bases fit TRBD1. V dropped 7 bases and J dropped 7; count of bases not matched to a gene: 6. The germline V gene has CDR1 LNHDA and CDR2 SQIVND (reference sequence). This CDR3 has 13 residues. For the CDR3, the DNA is TGTGCCAGTACCGGACAGGGTGGACAGCCCCAGCATTTT. Its translation: CASTGQGGQPQHF.

This clone was seen a single time. The chain uses TRBV29-1 and TRBJ2-1; TRBD1 agrees at 8 bases. The CDR3 has 15 residues. Germline V gene lookup returns CDR1 SQVTM and CDR2 ANQGSEA. Germline trimming cut 1 base from V and 9 bases from J; bases unmatched to any gene: 11. The CDR3 sequence is CSVEGGQGASSEQFF. The CDR3, as DNA: TGCAGCGTTGAAGGGGGGCAGGGGGCTTCCAGTGAGCAGTTCTTC.

In its sample, this clone was seen once. CDR3 bases: TGTGCCAGCAGTTATTACCCGGGACAGGGCAGAGAAAAACTGTTTTTT. This encodes CASSYYPGQGREKLFF. The V gene is TRBV5-6, the J gene TRBJ1-4, with TRBD1 identical over 9 bases. With 5 bases clipped from V and 8 bases from J, the junction kept 13 bases outside the gene matches. This CDR3 has 16 residues. Germline V gene data show CDR1 as SGHDT and CDR2 as YYEEEE.

The chain uses TRBV6-1 and TRBJ1-5; TRBD1 is a possible D gene (6 bases). CDR1 and CDR2 (germline): MNHNS, SASEGT. V lost 3 bases and J 0 bases, leaving 15 bases between the germline ends. CDR3 length: 17 amino acids. CDR3 sequence (DNA): TGTGCCAGCAGTGATGGCCCTCAGGGGATTAGCAATCAGCCCCAGCATTTT. It specifies CASSDGPQGISNQPQHF.

This clone has more than one count but fewer than ten. The rearrangement uses TRBV7-9 and TRBJ1-3, with D uncertain. Germline values: CDR1 SEHNR, CDR2 FQNEAQ (reference sequence). V lost 1 base and J 2 bases, leaving 6 bases between the germline ends. The CDR3 has 14 amino acids. The CDR3 spells CASSLGGTGNTIYF. The CDR3 region has the DNA TGTGCCAGCAGCTTAGGCGGAACTGGAAACACCATATATTTT.

The chain carries TRBV27 and TRBJ1-5, with no clear D. The V end lost 4 bases, the J end lost 4 bases, and 20 bases lay between the germline ends. The V gene's germline CDR1 is MNHEY and CDR2 SMNVEV (reference sequence). The CDR3 sequence is 17 residues long. The CDR3 sequence: CASSSTSGPLFNQPQHF. As DNA, the CDR3 is TGTGCCAGCAGTTCTACCAGCGGGCCGCTTTTTAATCAGCCCCAGCATTTT.

The chain joins TRBV27 to TRBJ1-6; D gene uncertain. V was shortened by 5 bases and J by 4 bases, with 21 bases between the two germline ends. CDR3 length: 18 amino acids. Germline lookup yields CDR1 MNHEY and CDR2 SMNVEV (reference sequence). CDR3 sequence reads: CASSLDLSGARYNSPLHF. The CDR3 coding sequence is TGTGCCAGCAGTCTTGACCTATCGGGAGCGAGGTATAATTCACCCCTCCACTTT.

The chain links TRBV6-5 to TRBJ2-7; D perhaps matches TRBD2 (5 bases). The germline V gene has CDR1 MNHEY and CDR2 SVGAGI. CDR3 length: 14 residues. Between the trimmed V and J ends, which lost 6 bases and 2 bases, there was a span of 14 bases. The CDR3 DNA reads as TGTGCCAGCAGCCGAACTAGAGCGGCCTACGAGCAGTACTTC. It is translated as CASSRTRAAYEQYF.

The V call is TRBV21-1, the J call TRBJ2-5; no check of the table's D call, TRBD1, against the DNA was made. TRBV21-1 constitutes a pseudogene. The CDR3 length is 14 residues. CDR3 sequence (DNA): TGTGCCAGCAGCACAGGGGGGACGCAAGAGACCCAGTACTTC. Translating gives CASSTGGTQETQYF.

In DNA, the CDR3 is TGTGCCACCAGCCAGGGGGCTGAGCAGTTCTTC. This gives the protein CATSQGAEQFF. The chain combines TRBV24-1 with TRBJ2-1; 8 bases fit TRBD1. Trimming took 7 bases from V and 9 from J; bases not matched to a gene: 1. This CDR3 spans 11 amino acids. In germline, CDR1 is KGHDR, CDR2 SFDVKD.